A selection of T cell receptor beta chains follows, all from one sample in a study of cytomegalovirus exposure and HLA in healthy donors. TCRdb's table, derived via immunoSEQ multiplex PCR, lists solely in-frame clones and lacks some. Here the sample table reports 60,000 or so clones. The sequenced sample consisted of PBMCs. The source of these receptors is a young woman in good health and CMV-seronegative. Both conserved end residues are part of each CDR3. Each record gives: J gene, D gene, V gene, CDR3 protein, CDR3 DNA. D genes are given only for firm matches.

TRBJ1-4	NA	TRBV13	CASSLVSGELFF	TGTGCCAGCAGCTTAGTTTCGGGAGAACTGTTTTTT
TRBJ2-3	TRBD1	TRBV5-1	CASSKNLRTGLWTDTQYF	TGCGCCAGCAGCAAGAATTTGAGGACAGGGTTGTGGACAGATACGCAGTATTTT
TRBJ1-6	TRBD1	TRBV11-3	CASSLGQGYSPLHF	TGTGCCAGCAGCCTGGGACAGGGGTATTCACCCCTCCACTTT
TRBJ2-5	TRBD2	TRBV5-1	CASSSPSGGQETQYF	TGCGCCAGCAGCTCTCCTAGCGGGGGTCAAGAGACCCAGTACTTC
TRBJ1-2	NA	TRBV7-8	CASSVTSDYGYTF	TGTGCCAGCAGCGTTACTTCCGACTATGGCTACACCTTC
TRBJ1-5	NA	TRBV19	CASSLSRGQPQHF	TGTGCCAGTAGTCTATCAAGGGGGCAGCCCCAGCATTTT
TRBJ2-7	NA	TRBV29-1	CSVKGDHSDEQYF	TGCAGCGTTAAGGGGGACCACTCTGACGAGCAGTACTTC
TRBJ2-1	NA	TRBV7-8	CASSSRLDYNEQFF	TGTGCCAGCAGCTCTAGACTAGACTACAATGAGCAGTTCTTC
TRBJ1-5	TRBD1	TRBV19	CASRDRGNQPQHF	TGTGCCAGCCGGGACAGGGGCAATCAGCCCCAGCATTTT
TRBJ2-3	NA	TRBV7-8	CASSLMIQRGTDTQYF	TGTGCCAGCAGCTTAATGATCCAGCGAGGGACAGATACGCAGTATTTT
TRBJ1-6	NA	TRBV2	CASSAEVFGNSPLHF	TGTGCCAGCAGTGCCGAGGTATTTGGTAATTCACCCCTCCACTTT
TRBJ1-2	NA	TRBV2	CASKDRMYGYTF	TGTGCCAGCAAAGACAGGATGTATGGCTACACCTTC
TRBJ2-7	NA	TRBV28	CASRHATGEQYF	TGTGCCAGCAGGCACGCTACGGGCGAGCAGTACTTC
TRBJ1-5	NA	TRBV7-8	CASSLTQGPQHF	TGTGCCAGCAGCTTGACACAAGGGCCCCAGCATTTT
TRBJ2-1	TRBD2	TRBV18	CASSPPGGGDNEQFF	TGTGCCAGCTCACCACCGGGCGGGGGGGACAATGAGCAGTTCTTC
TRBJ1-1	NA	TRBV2	CAIEGDTEAFF	TGTGCCATTGAGGGCGACACTGAAGCTTTCTTT
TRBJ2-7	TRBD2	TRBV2	CASSERVAGVPEYF	TGTGCCAGCAGTGAAAGGGTAGCGGGGGTTCCTGAGTACTTC
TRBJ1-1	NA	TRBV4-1	CASSQGVVEGMNTEAFF	TGCGCCAGCAGCCAAGGGGTTGTGGAGGGGATGAACACTGAAGCTTTCTTT
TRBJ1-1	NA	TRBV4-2	CASSQVDKNTEAFF	TGTGCCAGCAGCCAAGTCGACAAGAACACTGAAGCTTTCTTT
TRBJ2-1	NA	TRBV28	CASSFPGTNEQFF	TGTGCCAGCAGTTTTCCGGGAACAAATGAGCAGTTCTTC
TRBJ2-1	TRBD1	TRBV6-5	CASSLLTGVKRNEQFF	TGTGCCAGCAGTTTACTAACAGGGGTGAAGAGGAATGAGCAGTTCTTC
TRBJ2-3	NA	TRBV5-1	CASSFQPRGTDTQYF	TGCGCCAGCAGCTTCCAGCCTCGGGGCACAGATACGCAGTATTTT
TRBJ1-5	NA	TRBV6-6	CASSYGRPQHF	TGTGCCAGCAGTTACGGCAGGCCCCAGCATTTT
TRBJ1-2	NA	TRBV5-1	CASSLESNYGYTF	TGCGCCAGCAGCTTGGAATCAAACTATGGCTACACCTTC
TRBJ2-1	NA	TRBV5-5	CASSFQAAAGAYNEQFF	TGTGCCAGCAGCTTCCAGGCCGCGGCGGGGGCTTACAATGAGCAGTTCTTC
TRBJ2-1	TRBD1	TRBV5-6	CASRNWDRVNEQFF	TGTGCCAGCAGAAACTGGGACAGGGTAAATGAGCAGTTCTTC
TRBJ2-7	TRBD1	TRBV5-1	CASSLRQGAPPYEQYF	TGCGCCAGCAGCTTGAGACAGGGGGCTCCACCCTACGAGCAGTACTTC
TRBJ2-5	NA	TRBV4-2	CASSRGGDGETQYF	TGTGCCAGCAGCCGAGGAGGGGATGGCGAGACCCAGTACTTC
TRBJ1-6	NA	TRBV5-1	CASRGGAPTNSPLHF	TGCGCCAGTCGGGGGGGCGCCCCAACCAATTCACCCCTCCACTTT
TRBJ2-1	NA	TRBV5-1	CASSLDGNSYNEQFF	TGCGCCAGCAGCTTAGACGGGAACTCCTACAATGAGCAGTTCTTC
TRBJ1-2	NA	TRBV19	CASSIQVSFYGYTF	TGTGCCAGTAGTATACAGGTGTCTTTCTATGGCTACACCTTC
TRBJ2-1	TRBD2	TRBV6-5	CASSYSGGFYNEQFF	TGTGCCAGCAGTTACTCGGGGGGGTTTTACAATGAGCAGTTCTTC
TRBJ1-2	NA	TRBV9	CASSINNYGYTF	TGTGCCAGCAGCATCAATAACTATGGCTACACCTTC
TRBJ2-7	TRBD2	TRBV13	CASSLAAGGSYEQYF	TGTGCCAGCAGCTTAGCAGCGGGGGGGAGCTACGAGCAGTACTTC
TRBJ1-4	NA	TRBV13	CASSLGLGRKLFF	TGTGCCAGCAGCCTAGGGTTGGGGAGGAAACTGTTTTTT
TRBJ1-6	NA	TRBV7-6	CASSRADMNYNSPLHF	TGTGCCAGCAGCCGCGCAGACATGAATTATAATTCACCCCTCCACTTT
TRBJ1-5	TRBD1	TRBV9	CASSPTGGLNQPQHF	TGTGCCAGCAGCCCGACAGGGGGACTGAATCAGCCCCAGCATTTT
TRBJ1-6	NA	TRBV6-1	CASSVGTGTNSPLHF	NA
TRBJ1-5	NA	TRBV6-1	CASSGGQRFAPQHF	TGTGCCAGCAGTGGAGGTCAAAGGTTTGCGCCCCAGCATTTT
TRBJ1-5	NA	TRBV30	CAWSGGRSNQHQHF	TGTGCCTGGAGTGGGGGGCGCAGCAATCAGCACCAGCATTTT
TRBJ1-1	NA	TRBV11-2	CASSPRWGRMNTEAFF	TGTGCCAGCAGCCCCCGGTGGGGGCGAATGAACACTGAAGCTTTCTTT
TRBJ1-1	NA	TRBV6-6	CASSYPTGRNTEAFF	TGTGCCAGCAGTTACCCCACCGGGAGGAACACTGAAGCTTTCTTT
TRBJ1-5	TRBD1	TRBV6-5	CASRPTGRNQPQHF	TGTGCCAGCAGGCCGACAGGGAGGAATCAGCCCCAGCATTTT
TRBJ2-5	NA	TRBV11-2	CASSYGGPETQYF	TGTGCCAGCAGCTATGGGGGCCCAGAGACCCAGTACTTC
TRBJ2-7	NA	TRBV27	CASSLDRGGTDIYEQYF	TGTGCCAGCAGTTTAGATCGGGGCGGGACGGATATCTACGAGCAGTACTTC
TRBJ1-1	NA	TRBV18	CASSPLQGIVTEAFF	TGTGCCAGCTCACCACTGCAGGGGATCGTCACTGAAGCTTTCTTT
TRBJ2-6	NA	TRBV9	CASSLPGANVLTF	TGTGCCAGCAGCCTCCCTGGGGCCAACGTCCTGACTTTC
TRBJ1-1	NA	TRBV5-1	CASSLGPQNTEAFF	TGCGCCAGCAGCTTGGGTCCACAAAACACTGAAGCTTTCTTT
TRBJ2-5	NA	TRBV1	CTSSPSWTQYF	TGCACCAGCAGCCCCAGTTGGACCCAGTACTTC
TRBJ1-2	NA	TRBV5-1	CASSLGQNGYTF	TGCGCCAGCAGCCTCGGACAGAATGGCTACACCTTC
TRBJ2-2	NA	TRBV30	CAWSVKGHDTGELFF	TGTGCCTGGAGTGTAAAGGGACACGACACCGGGGAGCTGTTTTTT
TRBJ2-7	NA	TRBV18	CASSPPTGFSYEQYF	TGTGCCAGCTCACCTCCGACAGGCTTCTCCTACGAGCAGTACTTC
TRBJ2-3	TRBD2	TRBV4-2	CASSQAGGIYTDTQYF	TGTGCCAGCAGCCAAGCGGGAGGGATCTACACAGATACGCAGTATTTT
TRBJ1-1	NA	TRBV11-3	CASSSPGNTEAFF	TGTGCCAGCAGCTCCCCAGGGAACACTGAAGCTTTCTTT